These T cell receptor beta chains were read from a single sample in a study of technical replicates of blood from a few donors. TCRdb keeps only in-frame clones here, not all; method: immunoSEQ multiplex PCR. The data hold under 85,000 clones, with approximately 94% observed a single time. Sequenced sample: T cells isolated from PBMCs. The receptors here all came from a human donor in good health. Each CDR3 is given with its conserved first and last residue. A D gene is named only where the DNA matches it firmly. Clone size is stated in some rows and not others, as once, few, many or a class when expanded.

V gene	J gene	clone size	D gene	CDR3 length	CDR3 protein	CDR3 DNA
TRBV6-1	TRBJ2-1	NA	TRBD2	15	CASSGSGRYLDEQFF	TGTGCCAGCAGTGGTAGCGGGAGGTACCTCGATGAGCAGTTCTTC
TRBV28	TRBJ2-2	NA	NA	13	CASRAGGTGELFF	TGTGCCAGCAGGGCCGGGGGCACCGGGGAGCTGTTTTTT
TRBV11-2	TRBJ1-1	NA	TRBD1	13	CASSRDRSTEAFF	TGTGCCAGCAGCCGGGACAGGAGCACTGAAGCTTTCTTT
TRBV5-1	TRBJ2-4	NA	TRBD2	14	CASSSGGGPDIQYF	TGCGCCAGCAGCTCCGGGGGGGGGCCAGACATTCAGTACTTC
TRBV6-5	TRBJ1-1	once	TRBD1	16	CASSYSGTGANTEAFF	TGTGCCAGCAGTTACTCAGGGACAGGGGCCAACACTGAAGCTTTCTTT
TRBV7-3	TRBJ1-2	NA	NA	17	CASSLTRLGGANYGYTF	TGTGCCAGCAGCTTAACGCGGTTAGGGGGAGCTAACTATGGCTACACCTTC
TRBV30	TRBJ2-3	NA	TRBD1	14	CAWKQGPSTDTQYF	TGTGCCTGGAAACAGGGGCCTAGCACAGATACGCAGTATTTT
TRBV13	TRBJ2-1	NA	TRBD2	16	CASSESGGGSYNEQFF	TGTGCCAGCAGCGAAAGCGGGGGGGGGTCCTACAATGAGCAGTTCTTC
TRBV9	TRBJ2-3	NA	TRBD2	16	CASSAGGTWATDTQYF	TGTGCCAGCAGCGCGGGGGGGACATGGGCAACAGATACGCAGTATTTT
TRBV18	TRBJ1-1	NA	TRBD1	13	CASLKGQVIEAFF	TGTGCCAGCTTGAAGGGACAGGTCATTGAAGCTTTCTTT
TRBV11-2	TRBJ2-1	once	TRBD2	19	CASSIPGLAREGSYNEQFF	TGTGCCAGCAGCATCCCAGGACTAGCCCGGGAGGGCTCCTACAATGAGCAGTTCTTC
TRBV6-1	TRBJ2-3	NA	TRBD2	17	CASSAAGLAVGTDTQYF	TGTGCCAGCAGTGCCGCCGGACTAGCGGTGGGCACAGATACGCAGTATTTT
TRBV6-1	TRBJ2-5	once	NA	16	CASSEESGRGRETQYF	TGTGCCAGCAGTGAAGAAAGCGGCAGGGGCAGGGAGACCCAGTACTTC
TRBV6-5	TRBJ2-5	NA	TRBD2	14	CASSGLGGAETQYF	TGTGCCAGCAGCGGTCTCGGGGGGGCTGAGACCCAGTACTTC
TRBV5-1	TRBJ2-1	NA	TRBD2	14	CASSLTSGSYEQFF	TGCGCCAGCAGCTTGACTAGCGGGAGTTATGAGCAGTTCTTC
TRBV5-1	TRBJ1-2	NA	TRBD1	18	CASSWEAYRGEGHYGYTF	TGCGCCAGCAGCTGGGAGGCTTACAGGGGCGAGGGGCACTATGGCTACACCTTC
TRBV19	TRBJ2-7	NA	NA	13	CASASGGAYEQYF	TGTGCCAGCGCATCGGGGGGCGCCTACGAGCAGTACTTC
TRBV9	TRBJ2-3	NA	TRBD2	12	CASSVGTSPPNF	TGTGCCAGCAGCGTAGGGACTAGCCCGCCGAATTTT
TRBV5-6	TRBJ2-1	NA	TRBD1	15	CASSLAKTGGFEQFF	TGTGCCAGCAGCTTGGCGAAGACAGGGGGCTTTGAGCAGTTCTTC
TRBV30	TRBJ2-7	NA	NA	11	CAWSVAHEQYF	TGTGCCTGGAGTGTAGCGCACGAGCAGTACTTC
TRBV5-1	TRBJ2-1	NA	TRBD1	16	CASSPEGTGGWGEQFF	TGCGCCAGCAGCCCGGAGGGGACAGGGGGCTGGGGTGAGCAGTTCTTC
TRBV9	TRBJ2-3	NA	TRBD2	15	CASSVAGTSADTQYF	TGTGCCAGCAGCGTAGCTGGGACTAGTGCAGATACGCAGTATTTT
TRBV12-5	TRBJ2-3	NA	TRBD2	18	CASGLMASGEVSTDTQYF	TGTGCTAGTGGTTTGATGGCTAGCGGGGAGGTTAGCACAGATACGCAGTATTTT
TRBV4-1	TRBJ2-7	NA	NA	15	CASSQVLAGPYEQYF	TGCGCCAGCAGCCAAGTTCTCGCGGGACCCTACGAGCAGTACTTC
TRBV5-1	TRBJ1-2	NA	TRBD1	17	CASSSGQGLLSENGYTF	TGCGCCAGCAGCTCCGGACAGGGCCTTTTATCTGAAAATGGCTACACCTTC
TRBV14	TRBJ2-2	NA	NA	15	CASSQEVADAGELFF	TGTGCCAGCAGCCAAGAAGTGGCAGATGCCGGGGAGCTGTTTTTT
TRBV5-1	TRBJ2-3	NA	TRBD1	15	CASSLSAGGSDTQYF	TGCGCCAGCAGCTTGTCGGCAGGGGGTAGCGATACGCAGTATTTT
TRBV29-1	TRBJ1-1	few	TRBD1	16	CSVEAEIGTGNTEAFF	TGCAGCGTTGAAGCAGAGATCGGGACAGGAAACACTGAAGCTTTCTTT
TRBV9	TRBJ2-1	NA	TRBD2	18	CASSSQGGGEWSYNEQFF	TGTGCCAGCAGCTCCCAGGGTGGGGGGGAGTGGTCCTACAATGAGCAGTTCTTC
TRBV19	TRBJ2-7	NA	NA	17	CASSVLLSKDSYYEQYF	TGTGCCAGTAGTGTGTTATTGAGTAAGGACAGTTACTACGAGCAGTACTTC
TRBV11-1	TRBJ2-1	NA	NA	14	CASSLVRGRDEQFF	TGTGCCAGCAGCTTAGTCAGGGGACGGGATGAGCAGTTCTTC
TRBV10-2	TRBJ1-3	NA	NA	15	CASSENPGQGNTIYF	TGCGCCAGCAGTGAGAACCCAGGGCAAGGAAACACCATATATTTT
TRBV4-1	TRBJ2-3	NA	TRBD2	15	CASSHHGLAQDTQYF	TGCGCCAGCAGCCACCACGGACTAGCACAGGATACGCAGTATTTT
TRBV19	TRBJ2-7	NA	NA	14	CASSLTPLGDEQYF	TGTGCCAGTAGTCTAACCCCTCTAGGGGACGAGCAGTACTTC
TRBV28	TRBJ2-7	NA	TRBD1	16	CASSSPGTGGYNEQYF	TGTGCCAGCAGCTCTCCCGGGACAGGGGGATACAACGAGCAGTACTTC
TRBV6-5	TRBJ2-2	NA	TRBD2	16	CASSYLAGGPTGELFF	TGTGCCAGCAGTTACCTAGCGGGGGGGCCGACCGGGGAGCTGTTTTTT
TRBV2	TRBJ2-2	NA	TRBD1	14	CASSQATGTGELFF	TGTGCCAGCAGCCAAGCGACAGGGACCGGGGAGCTGTTTTTT
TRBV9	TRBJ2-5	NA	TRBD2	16	CASSVSPSGRGETQYF	TGTGCCAGCAGCGTTAGCCCTAGCGGGAGAGGCGAGACCCAGTACTTC
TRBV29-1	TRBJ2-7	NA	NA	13	CSASEALGYEQYF	TGCAGCGCCTCAGAAGCGCTGGGCTACGAGCAGTACTTC
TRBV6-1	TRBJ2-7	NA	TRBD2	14	CASNLSGSSYEQYF	TGTGCCAGCAATCTTAGCGGGAGCTCCTACGAGCAGTACTTC
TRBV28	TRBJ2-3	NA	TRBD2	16	CASSPSLAGYTDTQYF	TGTGCCAGCAGTCCGTCACTAGCGGGATACACAGATACGCAGTATTTT
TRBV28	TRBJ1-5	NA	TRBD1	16	CASTVQGQGYFKPQHF	TGTGCCAGCACCGTCCAGGGACAGGGTTATTTTAAGCCCCAGCATTTT
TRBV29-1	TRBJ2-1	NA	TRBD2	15	CSVAVTSGRVDEQFF	TGCAGCGTTGCCGTGACTAGCGGGAGAGTGGATGAGCAGTTCTTC
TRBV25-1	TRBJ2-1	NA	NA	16	CASSEYGEGGLNEQFF	TGTGCCAGCAGTGAATATGGGGAGGGGGGTCTGAATGAGCAGTTCTTC
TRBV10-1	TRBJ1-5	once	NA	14	CASSVGSSNQPQHF	TGCGCCAGCAGTGTCGGGAGCAGCAATCAGCCCCAGCATTTT
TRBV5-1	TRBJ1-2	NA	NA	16	CASSLGGNPYEGGYTF	TGCGCCAGCAGCTTGGGAGGGAACCCTTACGAAGGGGGCTACACCTTC
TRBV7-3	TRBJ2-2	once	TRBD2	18	CASANRRAGVTYTGELFF	TGTGCCAGCGCTAATCGGAGGGCGGGGGTTACTTACACCGGGGAGCTGTTTTTT
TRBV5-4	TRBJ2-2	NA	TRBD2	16	CASSSPTSGNTGELFF	TGTGCCAGCAGCTCACCGACTAGCGGGAACACCGGGGAGCTGTTTTTT
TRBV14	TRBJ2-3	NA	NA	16	CASSQDPRAGTDTQYF	TGTGCCAGCAGCCAAGATCCTCGAGCCGGGACAGATACGCAGTATTTT
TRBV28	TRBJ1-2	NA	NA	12	CASSDSNYGYTF	TGTGCCAGCAGCGACAGTAACTATGGCTACACCTTC
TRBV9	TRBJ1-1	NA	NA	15	CASSVGLDKHTEAFF	TGTGCCAGCAGCGTAGGATTGGACAAGCACACTGAAGCTTTCTTT
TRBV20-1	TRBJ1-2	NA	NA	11	CSARRGGGYTF	TGCAGTGCCAGGAGGGGTGGCGGCTACACCTTC
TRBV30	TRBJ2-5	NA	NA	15	CAWVPIDARRSAQYF	TGTGCCTGGGTGCCGATAGACGCCCGGCGGTCGGCCCAGTACTTC